These 28 T cell receptor beta chains were sequenced from one sample in a study of blood T cell repertoires in COVID-19 (TCRdb year 2020). Preparation of the library involved the immunoSEQ multiplex PCR assay. TCRdb stores this immuneACCESS table with in-frame sequences only. Part of the clones is absent; in the studies checked, under half of the shortfall reflects unresolved V genes, and no reason is known for the rest. Here the sample has approximately 170,000 clones; around 84% occur a single time. The top ten clonotypes cover roughly 8% of the sample. Sequences were obtained from PBMCs or T cells enriched from blood (not recorded which). These receptors all stem from a woman aged 45-65 years who had recovered from COVID-19.

This chain joins TRBV18 and TRBJ1-1, with D unresolved. The length of the CDR3 is 13 residues. V was pared by 2 bases and J by 11 bases, with 15 bases between. Germline V gene sequence: CDR1 KGHSH, CDR2 LQKENI. The CDR3 loop is CASSPSAGREAFF. The DNA for the CDR3 is TGTGCCAGCTCACCAAGTGCGGGAAGGGAGGCTTTCTTT.

The gene calls are TRBV12-3 or TRBV12-4 and TRBJ2-3; D unresolved. The CDR3 runs to 13 residues. The V gene lost 3 bases and the J gene lost 4 bases, with 8 bases spanning the gap. CDR3 nucleotides: TGTGCCAGCAGTTTCATCCTAGCAGATACGCAGTATTTT. Its translation: CASSFILADTQYF.

The gene calls are TRBV2 and TRBJ1-2, with unresolved D. Per the germline V gene, CDR1 is SNHLY and CDR2 is FYNNEI. This CDR3 comprises 16 residues. The V end was cut by 2 bases, the J end by 3 bases, with 16 bases between. The CDR3 DNA reads as TGTGCCAGCAGTGAAAGGGAGGGCAGGCACTACTATGGCTACACCTTC. Translating it yields CASSEREGRHYYGYTF.

This chain uses TRBV7-9 with TRBJ1-3; D gene ambiguous. There are 13 residues in the CDR3. The V gene's germline CDR1 is SEHNR and CDR2 FQNEAQ (reference sequence). V lost 6 bases, J lost 0 bases, and 6 bases lay in between. In nucleotides, the CDR3 is TGTGCCAGCAGTTATGTCTCTGGAAACACCATATATTTT. This translates into CASSYVSGNTIYF.

This clone was detected only once. The chain is built from TRBV9 and TRBJ2-2; 7 bases fit TRBD2. Germline CDR1 reads SGDLS; CDR2 reads YYNGEE. CDR3 length: 16 amino acids. Trimming took 1 base from V and 0 from J; bases not matched to a gene: 3. CDR3 sequence reads: CASSVSGTPNTGELFF. The CDR3 nucleotides are TGTGCCAGCAGCGTAAGCGGGACGCCGAACACCGGGGAGCTGTTTTTT.

The chain recombines TRBV6-5 with TRBJ1-6; D call uncertain. CDR3 length equals 10 residues. Trimming left V 6 bases short and J 14 bases short, with 8 bases between. From germline, CDR1 is MNHEY and CDR2 SVGAGI. The CDR3 is CASSLRALHF. The DNA of the CDR3 is TGTGCCAGCAGCCTGAGGGCCCTCCACTTT.

V is TRBV4-2 and J is TRBJ1-3; D remains unclear. The CDR3 runs 12 residues. Trimming took 2 bases from V and 7 from J, leaving 6 bases between them. The V gene's germline CDR1 is LGHNA and CDR2 YNFKEQ. This CDR3 reads CASSQFGNTIYF. The CDR3 region has the DNA TGTGCCAGCAGCCAATTCGGGAACACCATATATTTT.

The chain combines TRBV19 with TRBJ2-2; D may be TRBD2 (5 bases). The CDR3 sequence is 15 residues long. V was clipped by 5 bases and J by 3 bases, with 13 bases between them. The V gene's germline CDR1 is LNHDA and CDR2 SQIVND (reference sequence). CDR3 coding DNA: TGTGCCAGTAGTCCCGGCGCGAGGGACACCGGGGAGCTGTTTTTT. Translating gives CASSPGARDTGELFF.

The CDR3 bases are TGTGCCAGCAGCCCCTCCCCGGGACAGATGAACACTGAAGCTTTCTTT. Its translation: CASSPSPGQMNTEAFF. The chain recombines TRBV7-9 with TRBJ1-1, with 7 bases that match TRBD1. The CDR3 is 16 amino acids. Unmatched junction bases numbered 9, after V lost 5 bases and J lost 0 bases. The germline V gene has CDR1 SEHNR and CDR2 FQNEAQ (reference sequence). Filled out from reference TRBV7-9 and TRBJ1-1, the complete variable domain reads DTGVSQNPRHKITKRGQNVTFRCDPISEHNRLYWYRQTLGQGPEFLTYFQNEAQLEKSRLLSDRFSAERPKGSFSTLEIQRTEQGDSAMYLCASSPSPGQMNTEAFFGQGTRLTVV.

V and J are TRBV4-1 and TRBJ2-1; 9 positions agree with TRBD2. The CDR3 extends over 15 amino acids. Germline V gene data show CDR1 as MGHRA and CDR2 as YSYEKL. V shed 0 bases, J shed 7 bases, and the junction held 4 bases outside the gene matches. Here the CDR3 reads CASSQEAGGRNEQFF. The CDR3 coding sequence is TGCGCCAGCAGCCAAGAAGCGGGAGGTAGGAATGAGCAGTTCTTC.

The chain uses TRBV12-3 or TRBV12-4 and TRBJ1-1, with 8 nucleotides matching TRBD1. V was clipped by 1 base and J by 8 bases; unmatched bases: 3. The CDR3 is made up of 13 amino acids. The CDR3 is CASSLGQGAEAFF. The DNA for the CDR3 is TGTGCCAGCAGTTTAGGCCAGGGGGCCGAAGCTTTCTTT.

The chain links TRBV3-1 (or the pseudogene TRBV3-2) to TRBJ2-3; 10 nucleotides line up with TRBD2. Germline loops: CDR1 LGHDT, CDR2 YNNKEL (reference sequence). This CDR3 comprises 16 residues. V lost 1 base, J lost 2 bases, and 3 bases stayed unmatched. CDR3 sequence: CASSQGSGGSTDTQYF. The DNA of the CDR3 is TGTGCCAGCAGCCAAGGTAGCGGGGGGTCCACAGATACGCAGTATTTT.

V usage is TRBV7-2 and J usage is TRBJ1-5; TRBD1 matches 7 bases. Germline trimming cut 1 base from V and 3 bases from J; bases unmatched to any gene: 3. This CDR3 spans 15 amino acids. The germline CDR1 and CDR2 sequences are SGHTA and FQGNSA. CDR3 protein: CASSLGTGDNQPQHF. DNA for the CDR3: TGTGCCAGCAGCTTAGGGACAGGCGACAATCAGCCCCAGCATTTT.

The CDR3 is CASSGAGTGILSEQFF. The CDR3 coding sequence is TGCGCCAGCAGCGGAGCCGGGACAGGGATCTTGAGTGAGCAGTTCTTC. The J gene is TRBJ2-1, the V gene TRBV5-1; 9 nucleotides match TRBD1. The CDR3 totals 16 residues. The germline V gene encodes CDR1 SGHRS and CDR2 YFSETQ. Germline trimming cut 4 bases from V and 9 bases from J; bases unmatched to any gene: 14.

V usage is TRBV9 and J usage is TRBJ1-1, with TRBD1 matching 8 bases. V lost 0 bases, J lost 7 bases, and 17 bases stayed unmatched. In germline, CDR1 is SGDLS, CDR2 YYNGEE. CDR3 length equals 18 residues. Here the CDR3 DNA reads TGTGCCAGCAGCGTAGGTCTCCTTTCCGGGACAGGAAAAGGTGAAGCTTTCTTT. It is translated as CASSVGLLSGTGKGEAFF.

V gene TRBV7-6 combines with J gene TRBJ2-1, with a tentative D call TRBD2 (5 bases). Trimming stripped 3 bases from V and 9 bases from J, with 15 bases between. Germline-derived CDR1 and CDR2 are SGHVS and FNYEAQ. The CDR3 is made up of 14 amino acids. The DNA for the CDR3 is TGTGCCAGCAGCTTGGAAGACTCTAGCACTGAGCAGTTCTTC. Its translation is CASSLEDSSTEQFF. The full variable domain, completed using reference TRBV7-6 and TRBJ2-1, is GAGVSQSPRYKVTKRGQDVALRCDPISGHVSLYWYRQALGQGPEFLTYFNYEAQQDKSGLPNDRFSAERPEGSISTLTIQRTEQRDSAMYRCASSLEDSSTEQFFGPGTRLTVL.

This chain joins TRBV5-1 and TRBJ2-7; D is unresolved. CDR1 and CDR2 (germline): SGHRS, YFSETQ. Trimming removed 1 base at V and 1 base at J, with 15 bases between. This CDR3 contains 16 residues. The DNA of the CDR3 is TGCGCCAGCAGCTTGCAAGCCCTACAGAGTTCCTACGAGCAGTACTTC. This codes for CASSLQALQSSYEQYF.

The chain is built from TRBV20-1 and TRBJ1-2; D perhaps matches TRBD1 (6 bases). V shed 3 bases and J shed 7 bases, with 15 bases lying between them. The CDR3 spans 13 residues. Looked up from germline, CDR1 is DFQATT and CDR2 is SNEGSKA (reference sequence). This CDR3 is CSASGVSRGGYTF. The CDR3, as DNA: TGCAGTGCTAGTGGCGTGAGCAGGGGTGGCTACACCTTC.

The rearrangement uses TRBV3-1 (or the pseudogene TRBV3-2) and TRBJ2-1; TRBD1 matches at 8 bases. The junction had 18 bases not matched to a gene; V was cut back by 1 base and J by 4 bases. The CDR3 runs 20 residues. CDR1 LGHDT and CDR2 YNNKEL come from the germline V gene (reference sequence). CDR3 sequence reads: CASSQVGQGEPTAPYNEQFF. As DNA, the CDR3 is TGTGCCAGCAGCCAAGTCGGACAGGGAGAACCCACTGCGCCATACAATGAGCAGTTCTTC.

The chain uses TRBV7-3 and TRBJ2-5; D is perhaps TRBD2 (5 bases). Germline lookup yields CDR1 SGHTA and CDR2 FQGTGA. The CDR3 is 13 residues long. V was cut by 4 bases and J by 4 bases, with 10 bases left in between. CDR3 amino acids: CASSSTEVETQYF. The CDR3 region has the DNA TGTGCCAGCAGCTCCACGGAGGTAGAGACCCAGTACTTC.

The V gene is TRBV2, the J gene TRBJ1-4, with D hard to call. V lost 7 bases and J lost 8, with 17 bases in between. Germline CDR1 is SNHLY and CDR2 is FYNNEI. The CDR3 is made up of 14 amino acids. DNA of the CDR3: TGTGCCAGCATGAGTAGCAGTCCCAGAGAAAAACTGTTTTTT. Translating it yields CASMSSSPREKLFF.

This chain joins TRBV28 and TRBJ1-5, with TRBD1 matching over 7 bases. V shed 6 bases, J shed 1 base, and the junction held 6 bases outside the gene matches. The CDR3 loop spans 15 amino acids. Germline CDR1 is MDHEN and CDR2 is SYDVKM. The CDR3 region has the DNA TGTGCCAGCAGCCCGACAGGGAGCAGCAATCAGCCCCAGCATTTT. Amino acids: CASSPTGSSNQPQHF. Full variable domain (outside the CDR3, taken from reference TRBV28 and TRBJ1-5): DVKVTQSSRYLVKRTGEKVFLECVQDMDHENMFWYRQDPGLGLRLIYFSYDVKMKEKGDIPEGYSVSREKKERFSLILESASTNQTSMYLCASSPTGSSNQPQHFGDGTRLSIL.

V and J are TRBV7-9 and TRBJ2-7; the match to TRBD1 covers 7 bases. V shed 4 bases, J shed 6 bases, and the junction held 6 bases outside the gene matches. CDR3 length equals 13 residues. Germline values: CDR1 SEHNR, CDR2 FQNEAQ (reference sequence). CDR3 loop: CASSSTGISEQYF. The CDR3 DNA follows: TGTGCCAGCAGCTCGACAGGGATTTCCGAGCAGTACTTC.

The rearrangement links TRBV9 to TRBJ2-3; tentatively, D is TRBD2 (5 bases). CDR1 and CDR2 from the germline V gene are SGDLS and YYNGEE. The CDR3 length is 12 residues. Trimming cost V 4 bases and J 5 bases, with 8 bases left between them. Here the CDR3 DNA reads TGTGCCAGCAGCCGGGATGTAGATACGCAGTATTTT. Translated: CASSRDVDTQYF.

This chain uses TRBV7-9 with TRBJ1-1; tentatively, D is TRBD1 (6 bases). V was cut by 4 bases and J by 4 bases, with 10 bases left in between. The CDR3 has 13 residues. Germline loops: CDR1 SEHNR, CDR2 FQNEAQ (reference sequence). The chain's CDR3 is CASSYRVSTEAFF. Written as DNA, the CDR3 is TGTGCCAGCAGCTACAGGGTTAGCACTGAAGCTTTCTTT. Variable domain in full (rest from reference TRBV7-9 and TRBJ1-1): DTGVSQNPRHKITKRGQNVTFRCDPISEHNRLYWYRQTLGQGPEFLTYFQNEAQLEKSRLLSDRFSAERPKGSFSTLEIQRTEQGDSAMYLCASSYRVSTEAFFGQGTRLTVV.

The chain combines TRBV7-9 with TRBJ2-7; D is uncertain. With 2 bases removed from V and 2 bases from J, the gap between germline ends came to 10 bases. The CDR3 sequence is 14 residues long. The germline V gene encodes CDR1 SEHNR and CDR2 FQNEAQ (reference sequence). This chain's CDR3 is CASSLSVGPYEQYF. As DNA, the CDR3 is TGTGCCAGCAGCTTAAGTGTTGGCCCCTACGAGCAGTACTTC. The variable domain in full, completed from reference TRBV7-9 and TRBJ2-7, reads DTGVSQNPRHKITKRGQNVTFRCDPISEHNRLYWYRQTLGQGPEFLTYFQNEAQLEKSRLLSDRFSAERPKGSFSTLEIQRTEQGDSAMYLCASSLSVGPYEQYFGPGTRLTVT.

This chain links TRBV18 with TRBJ2-5; TRBD1 might be the D (5 bases). Germline-derived CDR1 and CDR2 are KGHSH and LQKENI. The ends were cut back, 6 bases at V and 4 bases at J, with 15 bases in the middle. CDR3 length: 14 residues. The CDR3 nucleotides are TGTGCCAGCTCGCCCGTCGACAGAGGAGAGACCCAGTACTTC. This gives the protein CASSPVDRGETQYF. Variable domain in full (rest from reference TRBV18 and TRBJ2-5): NAGVMQNPRHLVRRRGQEARLRCSPMKGHSHVYWYRQLPEEGLKFMVYLQKENIIDESGMPKERFSAEFPKEGPSILRIQQVVRGDSAAYFCASSPVDRGETQYFGPGTRLLVL.

V is TRBV11-3 and J is TRBJ2-1, with 8 bases lining up with TRBD2. Germline trimming cut 4 bases from V and 12 bases from J; bases unmatched to any gene: 5. The germline V gene has CDR1 SGHNT and CDR2 YENEEA. This CDR3 spans 12 amino acids. CDR3 residues: CASSSGGYGQFF. CDR3 in DNA: TGTGCCAGCAGCTCGGGAGGGTATGGGCAGTTCTTC.